These 6 T cell receptor beta chains were sequenced from one sample in a study of blood T cell repertoires in COVID-19. Generated by immunoSEQ multiplex PCR, the TCRdb table keeps only in-frame clones and is missing some. The table lists 330,000 or so clones, roughly 90% of them singletons. The sample comprised peripheral blood. These receptor sequences come from a man aged 25-45 years with COVID-19, enrolled during active disease.

V gene TRBV14 combines with J gene TRBJ1-6; TRBD1 is a possible D gene (5 bases). CDR1 and CDR2 from the germline V gene are SGHDN and FVKESK. V was shortened by 5 bases and J by 11 bases, with 13 bases between the two germline ends. CDR3 length: 13 amino acids. The CDR3 is CASSLGGGTPLHF. The CDR3 bases are TGTGCCAGCAGCTTGGGGGGGGGTACACCCCTCCACTTT.

The chain recombines TRBV18 with TRBJ2-1, with 8 bases matching TRBD1. This CDR3 contains 16 residues. Germline V lookup: CDR1 KGHSH, CDR2 LQKENI. Losses at the gene ends were 3 bases for V and 4 bases for J; bases not matched to a gene: 8. The CDR3 region is CASSPRGTGIYNEQFF. The CDR3 DNA sequence: TGTGCCAGCTCACCCCGCGGGACAGGTATTTACAATGAGCAGTTCTTC.

This sequence joins TRBV24-1 and TRBJ2-3; 10 nucleotides line up with TRBD2. Germline V gene data show CDR1 as KGHDR and CDR2 as SFDVKD. The V gene end was trimmed by 5 bases and the J gene end by 6 bases; junction bases not matched to a gene: 4. The CDR3 covers 14 residues. CDR3 region: CATSGAGGPDTQYF. In DNA, the CDR3 is TGTGCCACCAGTGGAGCGGGGGGGCCCGATACGCAGTATTTT.

The chain has TRBV6-2 or TRBV6-3 and TRBJ1-6, with 9 bases lining up with TRBD1. CDR3 size: 16 residues. Germline CDR1 reads MNHEY; CDR2 reads SVGEGT. The J segment lost 5 bases and the V segment lost 6 bases, leaving 8 bases of the junction unmatched. CDR3 DNA: TGTGCCAGCAGCCCAGCGGACAGGGGAAATAATTCACCCCTCCACTTT. It translates to CASSPADRGNNSPLHF.

The chain has TRBV19 and TRBJ1-5; possibly TRBD1 for D (6 bases). Deletions cut 7 bases from V and 6 bases from J, with 19 bases between. The CDR3 is 15 amino acids. CDR1 is LNHDA and CDR2 is SQIVND in the germline V gene (reference sequence). Here the CDR3 reads CASMTGTRGSQPQHF. In nucleotides, the CDR3 is TGTGCCAGTATGACCGGGACAAGGGGTAGTCAGCCCCAGCATTTT.

This sequence joins TRBV29-1 and TRBJ2-5; 9 nucleotides agree with TRBD1. The V gene end was trimmed by 3 bases and the J gene end by 4 bases; junction bases not matched to a gene: 6. Germline CDR1 reads SQVTM; CDR2 reads ANQGSEA. This CDR3 region has 14 residues. The CDR3 protein is CSVEEQGAPETQYF. The CDR3 bases are TGCAGCGTTGAGGAACAGGGGGCCCCAGAGACCCAGTACTTC.